These 10 T cell receptor beta chains came from one sample sequenced in a study of T cells after yellow fever vaccination. TCRdb redid the calling of the 5' RACE reads with MiXCR, one entry per CDR3 protein. The table lists fewer than 500,000 distinct CDR3 sequences, over 15% of them singletons. The sample here was PBMCs, taken before the yellow fever booster vaccination. These receptors came from a man in his late teens or twenties who received the YFV17D yellow fever vaccine.

This clonotype was detected many times. This chain uses TRBV7-3 with TRBJ2-4, with 7 bases identical to TRBD2. The CDR3 runs to 13 residues. Germline assignment: CDR1 SGHTA and CDR2 FQGTGA. V lost 5 bases, J lost 6 bases, and 4 bases stayed unmatched. CDR3 DNA: TGTGCCAGCAGCCCCTCGGGGGGAAACATTCAGTACTTC. This codes for CASSPSGGNIQYF.

V usage is TRBV27 and J usage is TRBJ2-2, with D possibly being TRBD1 or TRBD2 (5 bases each). With 0 bases removed from V and 4 bases from J, the gap between germline ends came to 9 bases. CDR3 length equals 15 residues. Germline V lookup: CDR1 MNHEY, CDR2 SMNVEV (reference sequence). In nucleotides, the CDR3 is TGTGCCAGCAGTTTATCCGGGGCCGGCACCGGGGAGCTGTTTTTT. Translating gives CASSLSGAGTGELFF.

The genes are TRBV20-1 and TRBJ1-3; possible D gene TRBD1, 5 bases. CDR3 length: 18 residues. The V gene's germline CDR1 is DFQATT and CDR2 SNEGSKA (reference sequence). V dropped 1 base and J dropped 0 bases, with 19 bases sitting between them. CDR3 in amino acids: CSARVLGEGMNSGNTIYF. DNA of the CDR3: TGCAGTGCTAGAGTACTAGGGGAGGGAATGAACTCTGGAAACACCATATATTTT.

This clonotype was observed once. This rearrangement joins TRBV3-1 to TRBJ2-2, with D possibly TRBD2 on 6 matching bases. Deletions cut 4 bases from V and 1 base from J, with 10 bases between. The CDR3 extends over 15 amino acids. Germline CDR1 and CDR2: LGHDT and YNNKEL (reference sequence). CDR3: CASSPRGENTGELFF. The CDR3 coding sequence is TGTGCCAGCAGCCCGCGGGGAGAGAACACCGGGGAGCTGTTTTTT.

The chain carries TRBV6-2 or TRBV6-3 and TRBJ1-2, with unresolved D. The germline CDR1 and CDR2 sequences are MNHEY and SVGEGT. Trimming took 3 bases from V and 5 from J, leaving 7 bases between them. The CDR3 length is 12 residues. In DNA, the CDR3 is TGTGCCAGCAGTTATAACGTTTATGGCTACACCTTC. It specifies CASSYNVYGYTF.

V and J are TRBV3-1 and TRBJ2-5; D gene unclear. V lost 2 bases to trimming and J lost 13 bases, with 14 bases between them. CDR3 length: 12 amino acids. Germline V lookup: CDR1 LGHDT, CDR2 YNNKEL (reference sequence). CDR3 sequence (DNA): TGTGCCAGCAGCCAACCGGGCCAGCCGTCGTACTTC. As protein: CASSQPGQPSYF.

The rearrangement uses TRBV18 and TRBJ2-7; 7 bases are shared with TRBD1. The CDR3 has 14 residues. The germline gives CDR1 KGHSH, CDR2 LQKENI. V lost 2 bases to trimming and J lost 5 bases; unmatched junction nucleotides: 6. CDR3: CASSPDRVKNEQYF. CDR3 DNA sequence: TGTGCCAGCTCACCAGACAGGGTGAAGAACGAGCAGTACTTC.

The rearrangement links TRBV9 to TRBJ1-6, with D possibly being TRBD1 (5 bases). The CDR3 is 15 amino acids. V was clipped by 4 bases and J by 7 bases, with 15 bases between them. Germline V gene sequence: CDR1 SGDLS, CDR2 YYNGEE. DNA for the CDR3: TGTGCCAGCAGCAGGGGACGAGACCCAAATTCACCCCTCCACTTT. Protein sequence: CASSRGRDPNSPLHF.

The rearrangement joins TRBV20-1 to TRBJ2-3, with 8 bases fitting TRBD1. This CDR3 comprises 14 residues. J was trimmed by 4 bases and V by 4 bases; bases with no gene match: 7. CDR1 is DFQATT, CDR2 SNEGSKA, per germline (reference sequence). CDR3 in amino acids: CSANFPGGADTQYF. CDR3 coding DNA: TGCAGTGCTAACTTCCCAGGGGGCGCAGATACGCAGTATTTT.

This clonotype was detected many times. The CDR3 loop is CASSLAQWGDEQFF. The CDR3 coding sequence is TGTGCCAGCAGTTTAGCGCAGTGGGGGGATGAGCAGTTCTTC. The chain is built from TRBV12-3 or TRBV12-4 and TRBJ2-1; D is possibly TRBD2 (6 bases). This CDR3 has 14 amino acids. V was shortened by 0 bases and J by 8 bases, with 11 bases between the two germline ends.